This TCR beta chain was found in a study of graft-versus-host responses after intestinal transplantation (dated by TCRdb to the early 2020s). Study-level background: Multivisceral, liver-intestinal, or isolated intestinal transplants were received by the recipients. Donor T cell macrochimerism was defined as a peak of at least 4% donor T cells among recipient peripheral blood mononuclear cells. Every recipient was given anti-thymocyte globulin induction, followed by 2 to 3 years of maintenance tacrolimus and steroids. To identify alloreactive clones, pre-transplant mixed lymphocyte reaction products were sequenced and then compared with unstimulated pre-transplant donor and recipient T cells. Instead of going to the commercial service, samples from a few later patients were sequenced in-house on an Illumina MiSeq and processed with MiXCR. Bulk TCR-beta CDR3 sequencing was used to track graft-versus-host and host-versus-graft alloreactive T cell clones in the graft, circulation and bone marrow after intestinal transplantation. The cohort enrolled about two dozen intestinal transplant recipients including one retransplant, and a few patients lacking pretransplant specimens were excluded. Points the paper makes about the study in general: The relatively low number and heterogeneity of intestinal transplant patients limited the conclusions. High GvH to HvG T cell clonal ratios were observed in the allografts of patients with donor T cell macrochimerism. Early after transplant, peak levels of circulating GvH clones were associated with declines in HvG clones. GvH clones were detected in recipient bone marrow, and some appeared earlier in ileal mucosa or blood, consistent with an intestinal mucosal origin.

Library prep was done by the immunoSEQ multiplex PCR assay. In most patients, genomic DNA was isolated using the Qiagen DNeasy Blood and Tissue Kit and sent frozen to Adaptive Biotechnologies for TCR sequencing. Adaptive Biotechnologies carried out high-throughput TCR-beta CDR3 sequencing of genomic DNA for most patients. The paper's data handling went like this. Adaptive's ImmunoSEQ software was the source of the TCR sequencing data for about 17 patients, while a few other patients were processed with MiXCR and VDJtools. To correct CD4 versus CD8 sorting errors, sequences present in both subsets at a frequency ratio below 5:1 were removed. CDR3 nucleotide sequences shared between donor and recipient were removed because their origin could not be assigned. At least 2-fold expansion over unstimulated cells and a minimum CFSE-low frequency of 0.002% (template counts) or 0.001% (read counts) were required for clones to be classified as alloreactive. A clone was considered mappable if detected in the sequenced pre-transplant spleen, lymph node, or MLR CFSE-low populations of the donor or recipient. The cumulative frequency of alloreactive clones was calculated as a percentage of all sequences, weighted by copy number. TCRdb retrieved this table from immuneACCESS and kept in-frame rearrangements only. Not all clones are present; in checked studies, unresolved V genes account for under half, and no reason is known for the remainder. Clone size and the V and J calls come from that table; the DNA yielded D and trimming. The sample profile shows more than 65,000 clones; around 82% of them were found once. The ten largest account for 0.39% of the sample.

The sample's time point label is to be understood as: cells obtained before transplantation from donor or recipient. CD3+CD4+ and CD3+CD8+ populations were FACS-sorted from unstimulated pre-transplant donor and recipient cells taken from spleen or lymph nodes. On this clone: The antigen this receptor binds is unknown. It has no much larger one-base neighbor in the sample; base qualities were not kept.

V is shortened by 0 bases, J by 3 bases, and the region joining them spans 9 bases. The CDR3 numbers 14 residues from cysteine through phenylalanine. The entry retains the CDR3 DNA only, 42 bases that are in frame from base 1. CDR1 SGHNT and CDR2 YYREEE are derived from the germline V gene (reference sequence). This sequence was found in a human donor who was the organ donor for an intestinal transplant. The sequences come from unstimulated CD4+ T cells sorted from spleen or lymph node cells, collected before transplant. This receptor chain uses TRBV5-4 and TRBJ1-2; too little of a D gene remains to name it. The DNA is TGTGCCAGCAGCTTGGTGCAGAATTACTATGGCTACACCTTC. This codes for CASSLVQNYYGYTF.